The 10 T cell receptor beta chains below all came from one sample that was sequenced in a study of molecular identifiers for immune sequencing clone quantification. TCRdb recomputed calls from the PCR reads with MiXCR, one row per CDR3 protein. The profile shows more than 550,000 distinct CDR3 sequences, less than 30% of them singletons. Sequences were obtained from naive CD8+ T cells from blood, with Jurkat cell RNA spiked in. As to subset: FACS-sorted CD8+CD4-CCR7+CD45RA+ naive T cells. All receptors come from a human donor in good health. Some libraries in this study had Jurkat cell RNA spiked in.

This clonotype has only a few counts. This chain joins TRBV27 and TRBJ1-1; 7 positions agree with TRBD1. Per the germline V gene, CDR1 is MNHEY and CDR2 is SMNVEV (reference sequence). Unmatched junction bases numbered 9, after V lost 2 bases and J lost 3 bases. This CDR3 contains 16 residues. CDR3 loop: CASSLQGLQGYTEAFF. Here the CDR3 DNA reads TGTGCCAGCAGTTTACAGGGGCTACAGGGGTACACTGAAGCTTTCTTT.

On this clonotype itself: This could be a read error, since a much larger clone is one nucleotide away. J is TRBJ2-2 and V is TRBV4-2, with 15 bases aligning to TRBD2. Germline CDR1 LGHNA, CDR2 YNFKEQ. CDR3 length equals 14 residues. The CDR3 DNA follows: TGTGTCAGTGGGACTAGCGGGAGGCCCGGGGAGCTGTTTTTT. The encoded protein is CVSGTSGRPGELFF.

Points on this clonotype: This may stem from a read error, because a much larger clone lies one nucleotide away. V gene TRBV4-1 combines with J gene TRBJ1-3; no firm D call. V was shortened by 8 bases and J by 4 bases, with 12 bases between the two germline ends. The CDR3 length is 13 residues. Germline V gene data show CDR1 as MGHRA and CDR2 as YSYEKL. The CDR3 DNA reads as TGCGCCAGCTGCATAAAAGGGGGAAACACCATATATTTT. It translates to CASCIKGGNTIYF.

Points on this clonotype: The germline gene is not matched at one end of the junction; a read error may be the cause. The rearrangement joins TRBV7-4 to TRBJ2-1; TRBD2 agrees at 7 bases. Germline V gene sequence: CDR1 SGHVT, CDR2 SQSDAQ. CDR3 length: 16 amino acids. CDR3 loop: CASNLTGTILDNEQFF. CDR3 DNA: TGTGCCAGCAACTTAACCGGGACTATCCTTGACAATGAGCAGTTCTTC.

This clonotype was picked up a small number of times. The V and J genes are TRBV28 and TRBJ2-7; D possibly uses TRBD1 or TRBD2 (5 bases each). The CDR3 is 14 amino acids. The V end was cut by 3 bases, the J end by 0 bases, with 9 bases between. Germline CDR1 reads MDHEN; CDR2 reads SYDVKM. The CDR3 nucleotides are TGTGCCAGCAGTTTTAGGGGAGCCTCCTACGAGCAGTACTTC. This encodes CASSFRGASYEQYF.

This clonotype was counted only a few times. The chain combines TRBV18 with TRBJ2-1; TRBD1 aligns across 7 bases. This CDR3 has 16 residues. The germline gives CDR1 KGHSH, CDR2 LQKENI. The V and J ends lost 3 bases and 0 bases, in that order; junction bases with no gene match: 5. DNA of the CDR3: TGTGCCAGCTCACCGACCGGGACAGTCTCCTACAATGAGCAGTTCTTC. Translating gives CASSPTGTVSYNEQFF.

This clonotype was seen ten or more times. At one end, the junction sequence differs from germline, possibly due to a read error. This rearrangement joins TRBV12-3 or TRBV12-4 to TRBJ2-3; D ambiguous. The length of the CDR3 is 13 residues. CDR3 sequence (DNA): TGTGCCAGCAGCTTAGCTAGCACAGATACGCAGTATTTT. Protein product: CASSLASTDTQYF.

There are many counts of this clonotype. The rearrangement links TRBV20-1 to TRBJ1-2; D is unresolved. The germline V and J ends were trimmed by 0 bases and 4 bases, with 18 bases remaining between them. Germline V CDR1 and CDR2: DFQATT, SNEGSKA (reference sequence). The CDR3 sequence is 16 residues long. This chain's CDR3 is CSARDPTDITPYGYTF. In nucleotides, the CDR3 is TGCAGTGCTAGAGATCCTACAGATATTACCCCCTATGGCTACACCTTC.

This clonotype was counted a single time. A much more abundant neighbour one base away suggests this may be a read error. The chain couples TRBV21-1 to TRBJ1-5; the D call in the table, TRBD1, was not verified against the DNA. TRBV21-1 constitutes a pseudogene. The CDR3 extends over 12 amino acids. CDR3 loop: CASSTSGGSQHF. CDR3 nucleotides: TGTGCCAGCAGCACTTCAGGGGGCTCTCAGCATTTT.

About this clonotype: It is likely a read error, because the conserved phenylalanine at the end of the CDR3 is missing. V and J are TRBV7-9 and TRBJ2-1; 9 bases line up with TRBD2. The CDR3 is 14 residues long. The germline V gene has CDR1 SEHNR and CDR2 FQNEAQ (reference sequence). V lost 4 bases, J lost 12 bases, and 10 bases stayed unmatched. As DNA, the CDR3 is TGTGCCAGCAGCTCCCGACTAGCGGCCAGTCTGCAGTTCCTC. As protein: CASSSRLAASLQFL.